This T cell receptor beta chain was obtained from a study of PD-1 blockade in mismatch repair-deficient tumors. On the study more broadly: Enrolled about 2013-2016, patients had progressing, pretreated mismatch repair-deficient cancers of about a dozen types. Study-level points and caveats: Tumor-resident clones, often undetectable pretreatment in blood, expanded then contracted after pembrolizumab.

Of note for this clone: Its antigen is unidentified.

Profiling relied on immunoSEQ multiplex PCR, and the TCRdb table lists in-frame clones only, not all of them. The sample has about 84,000 clones; 65% to 85% are singletons. Trimming took off 5 bases at V and 7 bases at J, with 15 bases between the two ends. The germline V gene has CDR1 GTSNPN and CDR2 SVGIG (reference sequence). The CDR3 loop spans 13 amino acids. The TCR originated in an adult with mismatch repair-deficient cancer. Sequenced material: peripheral blood, taken 12 weeks after starting pembrolizumab. The V and J genes are TRBV30 and TRBJ1-5, with D tentatively TRBD1 (6 bases). Here the CDR3 DNA reads TGTGCCTGGGGCGAGGGGGGTATACAGCCCCAGCATTTT. Its translation: CAWGEGGIQPQHF.